The 17 T cell receptor beta chains presented below share a single source sample, sequenced in a study of cytomegalovirus exposure and HLA in healthy donors. Amplification used 60 Vbeta primers and 13 Jbeta primers. Clones were sequenced by immunoSEQ multiplex PCR, and TCRdb holds only the in-frame ones, with some missing. The table shows around 110,000 clones, with around two thirds occurring only once. The source material was PBMCs. The receptors stem from a woman in her 40s in good health and CMV-seropositive.

This clone came up once. The V call is TRBV7-3, the J call TRBJ2-1; TRBD2 aligns across 7 bases. The CDR3 runs 15 residues. V lost 5 bases, J lost 2 bases, and 6 bases stayed unmatched. Germline V gene data show CDR1 as SGHTA and CDR2 as FQGTGA. CDR3 loop: CASSPEAGAYNEQFF. The CDR3 DNA reads TGTGCCAGCAGCCCAGAGGCGGGAGCCTACAATGAGCAGTTCTTC.

The gene calls are TRBV19 and TRBJ1-5; tentative D call: TRBD1 (5 bases). The CDR3 extends over 13 amino acids. The V gene lost 10 bases and the J gene lost 4 bases, with 14 bases spanning the gap. Germline-derived CDR1 and CDR2 are LNHDA and SQIVND (reference sequence). The CDR3 sequence: CATCQDSNQPQHF. CDR3 DNA sequence: TGTGCCACCTGCCAAGACAGTAATCAGCCCCAGCATTTT.

The V call is TRBV5-1, the J call TRBJ1-2, with 8 nucleotides matching TRBD1. Germline values: CDR1 SGHRS, CDR2 YFSETQ. V lost 3 bases, J lost 6 bases, and 7 bases stayed unmatched. This CDR3 region has 14 residues. The CDR3 bases are TGCGCCAGCAGCTCATGGACAGGGAAGGATGGCTACACCTTC. Translating gives CASSSWTGKDGYTF.

The chain has TRBV30 and TRBJ1-2; 12 nucleotides agree with TRBD1. CDR1 and CDR2 from the germline V gene are GTSNPN and SVGIG (reference sequence). The CDR3 length is 15 residues. The junction had 9 bases not matched to a gene; V was cut back by 5 bases and J by 5 bases. CDR3 protein: CAWDPGQGAGYGYTF. In DNA, the CDR3 is TGTGCCTGGGACCCGGGACAGGGGGCAGGGTATGGCTACACCTTC. Supplemented by reference TRBV30 and TRBJ1-2, the full variable domain reads SQTIHQWPATLVQPVGSPLSLECTVEGTSNPNLYWYRQAAGRGLQLLFYSVGIGQISSEVPQNLSASRPQDRQFILSSKKLLLSDSGFYLCAWDPGQGAGYGYTFGSGTRLTVV.

This clone has more than one count but fewer than ten. Written as DNA, the CDR3 is TGCGCCAGCAGCCCGGTACTGACGGGGAATGAAGCTTTCTTT. It codes for CASSPVLTGNEAFF. This chain links TRBV5-1 with TRBJ1-1; D gene unclear. The germline V gene encodes CDR1 SGHRS and CDR2 YFSETQ. V was pared by 4 bases and J by 7 bases, with 17 bases between. This CDR3 contains 14 residues.

The chain couples TRBV6-5 to TRBJ2-5, with 7 bases lining up with TRBD1. V shed 6 bases and J 1 base; nucleotides not matched to a gene: 8. The CDR3 is 15 residues long. Germline V gene sequence: CDR1 MNHEY, CDR2 SVGAGI. CDR3 coding DNA: TGTGCCAGCAGCTGGGACAGCCATGCCCAAGAGACCCAGTACTTC. It translates to CASSWDSHAQETQYF.

J is TRBJ2-5 and V is TRBV5-1; TRBD1 aligns across 9 bases. Germline CDR1 and CDR2: SGHRS and YFSETQ. The V gene end was trimmed by 7 bases and the J gene end by 5 bases; junction bases not matched to a gene: 15. The CDR3 loop spans 16 amino acids. CDR3 DNA sequence: TGCGCCAGCTCAGCAGGAACAGGGGGCTGGTTGGAGACCCAGTACTTC. Residues: CASSAGTGGWLETQYF.

The V and J genes are TRBV5-6 and TRBJ1-3; no firm D call. V dropped 4 bases and J dropped 0 bases, with 11 bases sitting between them. The CDR3 length is 15 residues. Germline V lookup: CDR1 SGHDT, CDR2 YYEEEE. CDR3 sequence reads: CASSPPPVSGNTIYF. DNA for the CDR3: TGTGCCAGCAGCCCCCCCCCAGTCTCTGGAAACACCATATATTTT.

This clone was seen a single time. This chain joins TRBV27 and TRBJ1-6; the D gene is possibly TRBD1 (5 bases). CDR3 size: 18 residues. Between the trimmed V and J ends, which lost 7 bases and 5 bases, there was a span of 24 bases. CDR1 and CDR2 (germline): MNHEY, SMNVEV (reference sequence). The CDR3 loop is CASNPPSGPKTDNSPLHF. In DNA form, the CDR3 reads TGTGCCAGCAACCCCCCCTCAGGGCCCAAGACGGATAATTCACCCCTCCACTTT.

In regard to this clone: This specimen includes other DNA sequences encoding the same CDR3. CDR3 coding DNA: TGTGCCAGCAGTTACTCCTTTGGGACTAGCGGTTACGAGCAGTACTTC. Translating it yields CASSYSFGTSGYEQYF. The chain joins TRBV6-5 to TRBJ2-7, with 11 bases lining up with TRBD2. CDR1 is MNHEY and CDR2 is SVGAGI in the germline V gene. The length of the CDR3 is 16 residues. Trimming cost V 0 bases and J 4 bases; bases outside gene matches: 5.

The chain employs TRBV25-1 and TRBJ2-2; D unclear. The V and J ends lost 4 bases and 6 bases respectively, with 12 bases between them. The CDR3 is made up of 14 amino acids. Germline V gene sequence: CDR1 MGHDK, CDR2 SYGVNS. CDR3 region: CASSGPGGAGELFF. In DNA, the CDR3 is TGTGCCAGCAGTGGCCCCGGCGGCGCCGGGGAGCTGTTTTTT.

The chain recombines TRBV4-1 with TRBJ2-7; TRBD2 matches 11 bases. The CDR3 has 19 residues. Germline CDR1 is MGHRA and CDR2 is YSYEKL. J was trimmed by 4 bases and V by 0 bases; bases with no gene match: 14. The CDR3 coding sequence is TGCGCCAGCAGCCAAGAAGGGACTAGCGGTTTAAGTCCAGGGTACGAGCAGTACTTC. This translates into CASSQEGTSGLSPGYEQYF.

This clone has a handful of counts. The chain uses TRBV19 and TRBJ2-1; D gene uncertain. V was cut by 2 bases and J by 9 bases, with 11 bases left in between. CDR3 length: 13 residues. Germline V lookup: CDR1 LNHDA, CDR2 SQIVND (reference sequence). CDR3 DNA sequence: TGTGCCAGTAGTATACTTCGAGAGGCTGAGCAGTTCTTC. It translates to CASSILREAEQFF.

The chain employs TRBV6-6 and TRBJ2-2, with 10 bases that match TRBD1. V lost 2 bases, J lost 5 bases, and 5 bases stayed unmatched. The CDR3 consists of 16 residues. Germline CDR1 MNHNY, CDR2 SVGAGI (reference sequence). CDR3 in DNA: TGTGCCAGCAGTTACCCCGGACAGGGGGGTACCGGGGAGCTGTTTTTT. It is translated as CASSYPGQGGTGELFF.

This clone came up a few times. This chain joins TRBV7-3 and TRBJ2-5; D unresolved. The J call is uncertain, as TRBJ2-7 better fits the DNA end. CDR3 length: 13 residues. Per germline, CDR1 SGHTA and CDR2 FQGTGA. CDR3 residues: CASSLASSYEQYF. The CDR3 DNA follows: TGTGCCAGCAGCTTAGCTAGCTCCTACGAGCAGTACTTC.

CDR3 coding DNA: TGTGCCAGCAGTGAAGCCGGTGGGCTCCACCAGGGCTATGGCTACACCTTC. Encoded protein: CASSEAGGLHQGYGYTF. The chain couples TRBV2 to TRBJ1-2, with D maybe TRBD1 (5 bases). The CDR3 consists of 17 residues. Trimming left V 0 bases short and J 4 bases short, with 18 bases between. CDR1 and CDR2 (germline): SNHLY, FYNNEI.

V gene TRBV9 combines with J gene TRBJ1-4, with 8 positions matching TRBD1. Germline-derived CDR1 and CDR2 are SGDLS and YYNGEE. J lost 7 bases, V lost 2 bases, and 4 bases had no gene match. The CDR3 is 14 residues long. CDR3: CASSVVDRAEKLFF. Written as DNA, the CDR3 is TGTGCCAGCAGCGTGGTGGACAGGGCTGAAAAACTGTTTTTT.